A single sample is the source of the 7 T cell receptor beta chains below, sequenced in a study of blood T cell repertoires in COVID-19. Measured with immunoSEQ multiplex PCR; TCRdb has only the in-frame clones, and not every one. Of fewer than 250,000 clones listed, about 90% are singletons. The specimen sequenced was peripheral blood. The receptors originated from a man aged 55 to 70 with COVID-19, enrolled during active disease.

The chain couples TRBV7-9 to TRBJ1-6; maybe TRBD1 (6 bases). The CDR3 runs to 16 residues. CDR1 SEHNR and CDR2 FQNEAQ come from the germline V gene (reference sequence). The V end lost 2 bases, the J end lost 0 bases, and 8 bases lay between the germline ends. CDR3 nucleotides: TGTGCCAGCAGCTTATTGGGGGCCTCCTATAATTCACCCCTCCACTTT. This sequence encodes CASSLLGASYNSPLHF.

The V and J genes are TRBV27 and TRBJ1-6, with D tentatively TRBD1 (5 bases). The CDR3 is 15 residues long. V was pared by 6 bases and J by 6 bases, with 15 bases between. The germline V gene encodes CDR1 MNHEY and CDR2 SMNVEV (reference sequence). CDR3: CASRRQGITNSPLHF. The CDR3 coding sequence is TGTGCCAGCAGGCGTCAGGGTATAACTAATTCACCCCTCCACTTT.

J is TRBJ2-1 and V is TRBV24-1; 7 bases align to TRBD2. Germline loops: CDR1 KGHDR, CDR2 SFDVKD. V shed 5 bases and J 6 bases; nucleotides not matched to a gene: 6. CDR3 length equals 14 residues. The CDR3 reads CATSVPGGVNEQFF. The CDR3 nucleotides read TGTGCCACCAGTGTTCCGGGAGGAGTCAATGAGCAGTTCTTC.

V is TRBV6-5 and J is TRBJ2-1; D not resolved. V shed 5 bases and J shed 4 bases, with 12 bases lying between them. The germline CDR1 and CDR2 sequences are MNHEY and SVGAGI. This CDR3 spans 14 amino acids. Here the CDR3 reads CASSPRHMYNEQFF. As DNA, the CDR3 is TGTGCCAGCAGTCCCAGACATATGTACAATGAGCAGTTCTTC.

This chain uses TRBV5-4 with TRBJ2-5, with D perhaps TRBD2 (6 bases). Deletions cut 1 base from V and 2 bases from J, with 15 bases between. The CDR3 is made up of 16 amino acids. The V gene's germline CDR1 is SGHNT and CDR2 YYREEE (reference sequence). CDR3 coding DNA: TGTGCCAGCAGCTTGCATGGCGGGGCCGGACAAGAGACCCAGTACTTC. Its protein product is CASSLHGGAGQETQYF.

The rearrangement joins TRBV19 to TRBJ2-4, with D maybe TRBD2 (7 bases). The germline V and J ends were trimmed by 6 bases and 1 base, with 13 bases remaining between them. In germline, CDR1 is LNHDA, CDR2 SQIVND (reference sequence). This CDR3 is built from 15 residues. DNA of the CDR3: TGTGCCAGTAGCCGAGGGGGGGCGGCCAAAAACATTCAGTACTTC. It specifies CASSRGGAAKNIQYF. The whole variable domain, remainder taken from reference TRBV19 and TRBJ2-4, is DGGITQSPKYLFRKEGQNVTLSCEQNLNHDAMYWYRQDPGQGLRLIYYSQIVNDFQKGDIAEGYSVSREKKESFPLTVTSAQKNPTAFYLCASSRGGAAKNIQYFGAGTRLSVL.

The V call is TRBV5-6, the J call TRBJ2-7; TRBD1 agrees at 9 bases. With 3 bases clipped from V and 9 bases from J, the junction kept 10 bases outside the gene matches. The CDR3 is 14 residues long. In germline, CDR1 is SGHDT, CDR2 YYEEEE. The CDR3 loop reads CASSSPGQGGGQYF. CDR3 nucleotides: TGTGCCAGCAGCTCACCGGGACAGGGAGGCGGGCAGTACTTC. The full variable domain, its missing parts supplied by reference TRBV5-6 and TRBJ2-7, is DAGVTQSPTHLIKTRGQQVTLRCSPKSGHDTVSWYQQALGQGPQFIFQYYEEEERQRGNFPDRFSGHQFPNYSSELNVNALLLGDSALYLCASSSPGQGGGQYFGPGTRLTVT.